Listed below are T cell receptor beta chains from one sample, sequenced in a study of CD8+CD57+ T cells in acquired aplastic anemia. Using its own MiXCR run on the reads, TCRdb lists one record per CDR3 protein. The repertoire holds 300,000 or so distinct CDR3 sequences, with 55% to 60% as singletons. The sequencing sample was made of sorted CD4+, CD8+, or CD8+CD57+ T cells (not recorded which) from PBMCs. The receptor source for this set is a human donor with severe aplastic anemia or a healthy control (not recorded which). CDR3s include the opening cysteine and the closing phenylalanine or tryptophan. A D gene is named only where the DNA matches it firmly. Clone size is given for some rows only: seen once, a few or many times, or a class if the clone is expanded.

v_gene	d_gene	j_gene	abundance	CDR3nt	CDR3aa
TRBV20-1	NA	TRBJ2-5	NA	TGCAGTGCAAGAGATCAGGAGACCCAGTACTTC	CSARDQETQYF
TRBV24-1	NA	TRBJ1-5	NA	TGTGCCACCAGGCAGGGCAATGATCAGCCCCAGCATTTT	CATRQGNDQPQHF
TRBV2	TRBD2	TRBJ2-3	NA	TGTGCCAGCAGTGCCATAGCGGGAACTCGCACAGATACGCAGTATTTT	CASSAIAGTRTDTQYF
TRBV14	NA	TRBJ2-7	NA	TGTGCCAGCAGCCAAGAAGGGTACCTCGAGCAGTACTTC	CASSQEGYLEQYF
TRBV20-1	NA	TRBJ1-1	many	TGCAGTGCTAGAGATTCGGGCAGGGCGGTAATGAACACTGAAGCTTTCTTT	CSARDSGRAVMNTEAFF
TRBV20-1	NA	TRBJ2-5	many	TGCAGTGCCCTACCCACAGTGGGGACAGAGACCCAGTACTTC	CSALPTVGTETQYF
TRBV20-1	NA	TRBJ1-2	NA	TGCAGTGCTAGTCAAGGGGGGGGTGGCTACACCTTC	CSASQGGGGYTF
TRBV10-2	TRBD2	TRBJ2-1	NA	TGCGCCAGCCGGGAGGGGACCTACAATGAGCAGTTCTTC	CASREGTYNEQFF
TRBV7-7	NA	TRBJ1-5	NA	TGTACTAGCAGCCTAGGATTTGGGAGGCAAGAGACCCAGCATTTT	CTSSLGFGRQETQHF
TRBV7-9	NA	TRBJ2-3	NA	TGTGCCGGCAGCTTGGGTTCTGGGGTCGGGTACCCGGGCCCCTCAGATACGCAGTATTTT	CAGSLGSGVGYPGPSDTQYF
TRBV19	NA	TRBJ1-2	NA	TGTGCCAGTAGGTACGATCGCCCCAACTATGGCTACACCTTC	CASRYDRPNYGYTF
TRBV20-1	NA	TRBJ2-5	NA	TGCAGTGCTAGCGATGCTCAAGAGACCCAGTACTTC	CSASDAQETQYF
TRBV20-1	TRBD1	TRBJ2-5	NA	TGCAGTGCTCACGATAAAGACAGGGGCGGAGAGACCCAGTACTTC	CSAHDKDRGGETQYF
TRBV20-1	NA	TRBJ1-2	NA	TGCAGTGCTAGAGGCAGGGCTGGCTACACCTTC	CSARGRAGYTF
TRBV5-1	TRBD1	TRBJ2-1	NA	TGTGCCAGCAGTGGTGGACAGGGGGTGGAAGAGCAGTTCTTC	CASSGGQGVEEQFF
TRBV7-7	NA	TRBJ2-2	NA	TGTGCTAGCAGCTTTCCTGGGGGTGCCGGGGAGCTGTTTTTT	CASSFPGGAGELFF
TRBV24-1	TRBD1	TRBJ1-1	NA	TGTGCCACCAGTGATGGACAGGGGGGCCGCACTGAAGCTTTCTTT	CATSDGQGGRTEAFF
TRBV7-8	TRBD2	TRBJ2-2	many	TGTGCCAGCAGCACCCTAGCGGGGAACACCGGGGAGCTGTTTTTT	CASSTLAGNTGELFF
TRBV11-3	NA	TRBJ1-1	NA	TGTGCCAGCAGCTTAAGGTCAGGGTCGGGAAAGGCTGAAGCTTTCTTT	CASSLRSGSGKAEAFF
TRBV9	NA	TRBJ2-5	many	TGTGCCAGCAGCGTACGGTTACGAGAGACCCAGTACTTC	CASSVRLRETQYF
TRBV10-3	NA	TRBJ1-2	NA	TGTGCCAGCAGTGGAGGGGATAACTATGGCTACACCTTC	CASSGGDNYGYTF
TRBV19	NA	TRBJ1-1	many	TGTGCCAGTAGTATAGATTTTAGGCAGAACACTGAAGCTTTCTTT	CASSIDFRQNTEAFF
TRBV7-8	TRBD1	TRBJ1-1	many	TGTGCCAGCAGCGGGGGACAGACTTCCTACAACACTGAAGCTTTCTTT	CASSGGQTSYNTEAFF
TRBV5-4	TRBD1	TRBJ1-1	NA	TGTGCCAGCAGCCCAGGACAGGGTTGGGACACTGAAGCTTTCTTT	CASSPGQGWDTEAFF
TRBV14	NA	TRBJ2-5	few	TGTGCCAGCAGCCAAGACAGTCCCCAAGAGACCCAGTACTTC	CASSQDSPQETQYF
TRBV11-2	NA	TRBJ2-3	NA	TGTGCCAGCAGCTTCCGGGAGACAGATACGCAGTATTTT	CASSFRETDTQYF
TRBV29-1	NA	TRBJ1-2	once	TGCAGCGCAATGGGGGCAGATGGCTACACCTTC	CSAMGADGYTF
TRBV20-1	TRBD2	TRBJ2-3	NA	TGCGGTGCCACCGGGGGGGCGAGGGATACGCAGTATTTC	CGATGGARDTQYF
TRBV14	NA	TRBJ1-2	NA	TGTGCCAGCAGCCAAGATCTTAATCAGGACACCGGGGAGGAGTTCTATGGCTACACCTTC	CASSQDLNQDTGEEFYGYTF
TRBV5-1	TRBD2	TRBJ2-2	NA	TGCGCCAGCAGCTCGGGGAACATAGCGGGGTCGAACACCGGGGAGCTGTTTTTT	CASSSGNIAGSNTGELFF
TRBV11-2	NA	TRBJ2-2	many	TGTGCCAGCAGCTTAAATTCCGGGGAGCTGTTTTTT	CASSLNSGELFF